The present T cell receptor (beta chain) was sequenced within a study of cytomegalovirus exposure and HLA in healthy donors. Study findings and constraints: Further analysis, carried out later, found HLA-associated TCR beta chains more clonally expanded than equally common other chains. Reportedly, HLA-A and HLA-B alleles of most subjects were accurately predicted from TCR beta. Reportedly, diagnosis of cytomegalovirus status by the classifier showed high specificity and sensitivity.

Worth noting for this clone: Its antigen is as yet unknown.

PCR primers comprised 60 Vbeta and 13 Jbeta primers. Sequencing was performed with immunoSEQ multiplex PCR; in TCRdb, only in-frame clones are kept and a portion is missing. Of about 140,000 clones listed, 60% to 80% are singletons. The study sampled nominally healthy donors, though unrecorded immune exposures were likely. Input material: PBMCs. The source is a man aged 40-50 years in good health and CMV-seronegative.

The CDR3 DNA is TGTGCCAGCAGAGGACAGGGACGTACCTATGGCTACACCTTC. Residues: CASRGQGRTYGYTF. The chain carries TRBV6-1 and TRBJ1-2, with 8 bases aligning to TRBD1. J lost 4 bases, V lost 6 bases, and 7 bases had no gene match. The CDR3 is 14 residues long. Germline CDR1 MNHNS, CDR2 SASEGT.